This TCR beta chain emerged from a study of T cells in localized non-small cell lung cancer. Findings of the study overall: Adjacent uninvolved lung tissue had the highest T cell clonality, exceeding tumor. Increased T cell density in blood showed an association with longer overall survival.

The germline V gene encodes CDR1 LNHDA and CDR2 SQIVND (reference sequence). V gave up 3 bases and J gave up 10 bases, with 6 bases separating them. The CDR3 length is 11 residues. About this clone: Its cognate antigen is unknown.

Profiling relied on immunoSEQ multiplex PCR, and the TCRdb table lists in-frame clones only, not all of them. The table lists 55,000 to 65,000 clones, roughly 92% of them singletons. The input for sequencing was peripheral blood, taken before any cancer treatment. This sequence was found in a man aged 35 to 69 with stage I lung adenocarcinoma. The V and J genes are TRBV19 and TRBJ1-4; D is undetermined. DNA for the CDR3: TGTGCCAGTAGTATCGACTTAAAACTGTTTTTT. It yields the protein CASSIDLKLFF.